These 2 T cell receptor beta chains were all obtained from the same sample, sequenced in a study of cytomegalovirus exposure and HLA in healthy donors. The PCR ran on 60 Vbeta and 13 Jbeta primers. The data were produced by immunoSEQ multiplex PCR, yet TCRdb's version contains in-frame clones alone and is incomplete. The table includes some 170,000 clones, over 60% detected once. Sequencing was done on a sample of PBMCs. The source is a woman in her thirties in good health and CMV-seronegative.

The chain uses TRBV30 and TRBJ2-5; a weak D match, TRBD1 (7 bases). Trimming left V 5 bases short and J 4 bases short, with 17 bases between. Germline CDR1 and CDR2: GTSNPN and SVGIG (reference sequence). The CDR3 sequence is 14 residues long. Here the CDR3 reads CAWAPGDSPETQYF. DNA for the CDR3: TGTGCCTGGGCCCCGGGGGACAGCCCAGAGACCCAGTACTTC.

The chain links TRBV15 to TRBJ1-1, with 7 bases that match TRBD1. J was trimmed by 5 bases and V by 2 bases; bases with no gene match: 2. CDR1 is LNHNV and CDR2 is YYDKDF in the germline V gene (reference sequence). This CDR3 region has 13 residues. CDR3 DNA: TGTGCCACCAGCAGAACAGGGGTTACTGAAGCTTTCTTT. It is translated as CATSRTGVTEAFF.